One T cell receptor (beta chain) is described in this entry. These data come from a study of cytomegalovirus exposure and HLA in healthy donors. The CDR3 length is 13 residues. Germline CDR1 is SGHDT and CDR2 is YYEEEE. Trimming took 5 bases from V and 6 from J; bases not matched to a gene: 5. Primers included in the PCR were 60 Vbeta and 13 Jbeta primers. The repertoire was sequenced with immunoSEQ multiplex PCR; TCRdb's copy has only in-frame clones and lacks some. Of approximately 180,000 clones listed, just over 75% were seen once; the top ten hold roughly 3.7%. The V call is TRBV5-6, the J call TRBJ2-7; 10 bases agree with TRBD1. The receptor comes from an older woman in good health and CMV-seropositive. Material: PBMCs. The CDR3 region has the DNA TGTGCCAGCAGGACTGGGACAGGGGCCGAGCAGTACTTC. It specifies CASRTGTGAEQYF.